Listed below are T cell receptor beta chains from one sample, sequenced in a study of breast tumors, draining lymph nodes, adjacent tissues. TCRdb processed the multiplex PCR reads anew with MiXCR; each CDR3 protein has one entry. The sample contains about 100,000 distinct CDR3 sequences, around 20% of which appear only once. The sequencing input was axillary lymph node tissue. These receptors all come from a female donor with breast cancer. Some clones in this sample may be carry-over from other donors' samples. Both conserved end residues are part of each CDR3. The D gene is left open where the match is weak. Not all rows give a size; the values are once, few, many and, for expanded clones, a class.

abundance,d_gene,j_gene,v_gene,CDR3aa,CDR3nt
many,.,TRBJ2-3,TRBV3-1,CASSQEGFSTDTQYF,TGTGCCAGCAGCCAAGAGGGGTTTAGCACAGATACGCAGTATTTT
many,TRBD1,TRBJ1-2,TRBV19,CASSRTGGALNYGYTF,TGTGCCAGTAGCCGGACAGGGGGGGCCCTCAACTATGGCTACACCTTC
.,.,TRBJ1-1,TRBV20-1,CSAKSVKTNTEAFF,TGCAGTGCTAAATCAGTAAAAACTAACACTGAAGCTTTCTTT
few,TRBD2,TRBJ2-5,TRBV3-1,CASSQGLAGAAFIPETQYF,TGTGCCAGCAGCCAGGGACTAGCGGGGGCCGCGTTCATTCCAGAGACCCAGTACTTC
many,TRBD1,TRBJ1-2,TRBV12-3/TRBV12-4,CASSVSGGWKDGYTF,TGTGCCAGCAGTGTCTCAGGGGGCTGGAAGGATGGCTACACCTTC
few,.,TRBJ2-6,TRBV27,CASSLGPGLGSGANVLTF,TGTGCCAGCAGTTTAGGTCCAGGGTTGGGGTCTGGGGCCAACGTCCTGACTTTC
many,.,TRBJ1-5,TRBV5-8,CASSLGIDQPQHF,TGTGCCAGCAGCTTGGGGATAGATCAGCCCCAGCATTTT
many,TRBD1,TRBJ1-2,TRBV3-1,CASSRKGGTGLGYTF,TGTGCCAGCAGCCGTAAAGGGGGGACAGGGCTTGGCTACACCTTC
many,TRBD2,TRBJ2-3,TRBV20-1,CSARLAGGANTQYF,TGCAGTGCCAGACTAGCGGGGGGAGCCAATACGCAGTATTTT
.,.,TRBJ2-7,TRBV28,CASSSHGTQYFYEQYF,TGTGCCAGCAGCTCTCACGGGACACAATACTTCTACGAGCAGTACTTC
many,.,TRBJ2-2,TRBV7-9,CASSLRGIANTGELFF,TGTGCCAGCAGCTTACGGGGGATCGCAAACACCGGGGAGCTGTTTTTT
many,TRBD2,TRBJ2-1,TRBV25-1,CASSELWASGINEQFF,TGTGCCAGCAGTGAGTTATGGGCTAGCGGGATAAATGAGCAGTTCTTC
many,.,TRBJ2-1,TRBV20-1,CSASEGSGEQFF,TGCAGTGCTAGCGAGGGATCGGGTGAGCAGTTCTTC
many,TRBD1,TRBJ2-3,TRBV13,CASSLRGLGDTQYF,TGTGCCAGCAGCTTAAGGGGGCTCGGAGATACGCAGTATTTT
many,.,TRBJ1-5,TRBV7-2,CASSLETTQPQHF,TGTGCCAGCAGCTTAGAGACAACCCAGCCCCAGCATTTT
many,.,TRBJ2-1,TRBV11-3,CASSRGSSSYNEQFF,TGTGCCAGCAGCCGAGGATCGAGCTCCTACAATGAGCAGTTCTTC
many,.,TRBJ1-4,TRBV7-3,CASSLEGGVNEKLFF,TGTGCCAGCAGCTTAGAAGGGGGAGTTAATGAAAAACTGTTTTTT
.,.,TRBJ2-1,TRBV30,CAWSVGSGNEQFF,TGTGCCTGGAGTGTTGGGAGTGGCAATGAGCAGTTCTTC
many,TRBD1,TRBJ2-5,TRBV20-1,CSALLGTGVETQYF,TGCAGTGCTCTGCTTGGGACAGGGGTAGAGACCCAGTACTTC
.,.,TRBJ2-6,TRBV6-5,CASSYGNSGANVLTF,TGTGCCAGCAGTTACGGAAACTCTGGGGCCAACGTCCTGACTTTC
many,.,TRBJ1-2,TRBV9,CASSVAQGMGGYTF,TGTGCCAGCAGCGTAGCTCAGGGGATGGGTGGCTACACCTTC
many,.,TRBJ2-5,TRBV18,CASSPPGGPETQYF,TGTGCCAGCTCACCCCCAGGGGGGCCAGAGACCCAGTACTTC
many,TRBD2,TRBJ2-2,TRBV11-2,CASSLGFRGGTGELFF,TGTGCCAGCAGCTTAGGTTTCCGGGGGGGCACCGGGGAGCTGTTTTTT
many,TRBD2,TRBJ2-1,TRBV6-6,CASSYSMVSGGANEQFF,TGTGCCAGCAGTTACTCGATGGTTAGCGGGGGGGCCAATGAGCAGTTCTTC